The rows below give T cell receptor beta chains drawn from one sample of a study of blood T cell repertoires in COVID-19. Only in-frame clones appear in the TCRdb table, and some are missing; sequencing was by immunoSEQ multiplex PCR. The sample carries 400,000 to 450,000 clones, less than 95% recorded once. Input material: PBMCs or T cells enriched from blood (not recorded which). These receptors were collected from a man between 18 and 29 years old who had recovered from COVID-19. CDR3s include the opening cysteine and the closing phenylalanine or tryptophan. A D gene is named only where the DNA matches it firmly. Rows may omit the clone size; those that give it use once, few, many or a size class.

j_call v_call clone_size d_call cdr3_nt cdr3_aa
TRBJ1-5 TRBV3-1/TRBV3-2 once - TGTGCCAGCGGGAGTGGAAGCAATCAGCCCCAGCATTTT CASGSGSNQPQHF
TRBJ1-3 TRBV7-8 once - TGTGCCAGCAGCCCCCGTATTTTAGGAGACTCTGGAAACACCATATATTTT CASSPRILGDSGNTIYF
TRBJ2-1 TRBV19 - TRBD2 TGTGCCAGTAGTATCACTAGCGGGACCCACTCCTACAATGAGCAGTTCTTC CASSITSGTHSYNEQFF
TRBJ2-5 TRBV11-2 - TRBD2 TGTGCCAGCAGCTTTAGACTAGCGGGGCAAGAGACCCAGTACTTC CASSFRLAGQETQYF
TRBJ1-2 TRBV9 - TRBD1 TGTGCCAGCAGCGTAGATCCGGGGACAGGGAGTTATGGCTACACCTTC CASSVDPGTGSYGYTF
TRBJ1-2 TRBV5-1 - - TGCGCCAGCAGCTTGATGGGGCAGGACTATGGCTACACCTTC CASSLMGQDYGYTF
TRBJ2-1 TRBV12-3/TRBV12-4 - - TGTGCCAGCAGTTTTTCCACCCCTACGTCTCCGTTCTTC CASSFSTPTSPFF
TRBJ1-2 TRBV5-8 - - TGTGCCAGCAGCTTACAGAGAAACTATGGCTACACCTTC CASSLQRNYGYTF
TRBJ2-2 TRBV5-6 - - TGTGCCAGCAGCTCTATAGAAACTAGAGCCAACACCGGGGAGCTGTTTTTT CASSSIETRANTGELFF
TRBJ1-3 TRBV19 - TRBD1 TGTGCCAGTAGTGCCCGGACAGGGGCTGGAAACACCATATATTTT CASSARTGAGNTIYF
TRBJ1-6 TRBV11-2 once - TGTGCCAGCAGCTTATACGGCACAGGCCATAATTCACCCCTCCACTTT CASSLYGTGHNSPLHF
TRBJ1-1 TRBV11-2 few - TGTGCCAGCTCCCCTATTTCCCGGGAAACTGAAGCTTTCTTT CASSPISRETEAFF
TRBJ2-3 TRBV2 - TRBD2 TGTGCCAGCAGTGGGAGCGGGGGTGTTTTGGATACGCAGTATTTT CASSGSGGVLDTQYF
TRBJ1-4 TRBV27 few - TGTGCCAGCAGGTACCGATGGAGTGAAAAACTGTTTTTT CASRYRWSEKLFF
TRBJ1-1 TRBV27 - TRBD1 TGTGCCAGCAGTTTGATAGGGGGCGGAGCTTTCTTT CASSLIGGGAFF
TRBJ1-4 TRBV28 - - TGTGCCAGCAGTTCCCTTCACAGGTTTAGTGAAGAAAAACTGTTTTTT CASSSLHRFSEEKLFF
TRBJ1-2 TRBV3-1/TRBV3-2 - - TGTGCCAGCAGCCAAGGAGTAGGGAGAGACTATGGCTACACCTTC CASSQGVGRDYGYTF
TRBJ2-7 TRBV2 few - TGTGCCAGCAGGACCCTATGGGGCGACGAGCAGTACTTC CASRTLWGDEQYF
TRBJ1-2 TRBV5-8 - TRBD1 TGTGCCAGCAGCTCCGGTAACAGGGGGGATGGCTACACCTTC CASSSGNRGDGYTF
TRBJ2-3 TRBV27 - TRBD1 TGTGCCAGCAGGCGACAGGGGGCGCTTGGCACAGATACGCAGTATTTT CASRRQGALGTDTQYF
TRBJ1-2 TRBV9 - - TGTGCCAGCAGCTCCGGGGAGGGCTATGGCTACACCTTC CASSSGEGYGYTF
TRBJ2-7 TRBV3-1/TRBV3-2 - TRBD1 TGTGCCAGCAGCCAAGGTCTAGGGACAGGGCTGCTCGAGCAGTACTTC CASSQGLGTGLLEQYF
TRBJ2-1 TRBV30 - - TGTGCCTGGAGCGACAATGAGCAGTTCTTC CAWSDNEQFF
TRBJ2-3 TRBV5-1 - - TGCGCCAGCAGCCTAGGGAGGACAGATACGCAGTATTTT CASSLGRTDTQYF
TRBJ1-4 TRBV2 - TRBD1 TGTGCCAGCAGTGCTACCGGGACAGGTTATGAAAAACTGTTTTTT CASSATGTGYEKLFF
TRBJ1-6 TRBV6-5 - - TGTGCCAGCAGTTCCACCTGGAGGGAAAATTCACCCCTCCACTTT CASSSTWRENSPLHF
TRBJ1-6 TRBV23-1 - - TGCGCCAGCAGTCACCTACCCTTTAGGGGATATAATTCACCCCTCCACTTT CASSHLPFRGYNSPLHF
TRBJ2-1 TRBV30 - - TGTGCCTGGACTCCCTTCACTCACAATGAGCAGTTCTTC CAWTPFTHNEQFF
TRBJ2-7 TRBV18 - TRBD2 TGTGCCAGCTCACCGCGGGGGGGGACCTACGAGCAGTACTTC CASSPRGGTYEQYF